This T cell receptor beta chain was observed in a study of T cells in Graves' hyperthyroidism and ophthalmopathy. Germline lookup yields CDR1 SGDLS and CDR2 YYNGEE. The V and J ends lost 2 bases and 2 bases, in that order; junction bases with no gene match: 4. This CDR3 contains 15 residues. There were TCR beta CDR3 regions amplified from RNA transcripts. The HTBI primer set served for first-round RT-PCR of the TCR CDR3. TCRdb reprocessed the multiplex PCR reads with MiXCR, giving one entry per CDR3 protein. The table has 350,000 to 450,000 distinct CDR3 sequences, 11% to 15% seen once. Material: blood. V gene TRBV9 combines with J gene TRBJ2-1, with 7 bases lining up with TRBD1. The receptor comes from a man aged 50 to 60 with Graves' ophthalmopathy. The CDR3 protein is CASSVVTGAYNEQFF. CDR3 nucleotides: TGTGCCAGCAGCGTCGTAACAGGGGCCTACAATGAGCAGTTCTTC.